The 25 T cell receptor beta chains below all came from one sample that was sequenced in a study of cytomegalovirus exposure and HLA in healthy donors. TCRdb's table, derived via immunoSEQ multiplex PCR, lists solely in-frame clones and lacks some. The sample includes about 130,000 clones, around nine tenths of them seen just once. The sample taken for sequencing was PBMCs. Every receptor here comes from a man aged 25-45 years in good health and CMV-seronegative.

The V and J genes are TRBV4-2 and TRBJ2-7; 15 nucleotides match TRBD2. The trim removed 4 bases at V and 7 bases at J, leaving 5 bases unmatched. Germline V gene data show CDR1 as LGHNA and CDR2 as YNFKEQ. This CDR3 has 15 amino acids. The CDR3 DNA sequence: TGTGCCAGCAGCCCTGGACTAGCGGGAGGGGAAGAGCAGTACTTC. It codes for CASSPGLAGGEEQYF.

This chain connects TRBV2 to TRBJ2-7, with 7 bases matching TRBD1. Trimming removed 4 bases from V and 2 bases from J; junction bases left unmatched: 8. Germline V gene lookup returns CDR1 SNHLY and CDR2 FYNNEI. The CDR3 extends over 15 amino acids. CDR3: CASSGPTGQAYEQYF. The CDR3, as DNA: TGTGCCAGCAGTGGACCCACCGGACAGGCCTACGAGCAGTACTTC.

J is TRBJ2-1 and V is TRBV18, with 9 bases matching TRBD2. Germline V CDR1 and CDR2: KGHSH, LQKENI. The CDR3 runs to 14 residues. The V and J ends lost 3 bases and 7 bases, in that order; junction bases with no gene match: 4. The DNA of the CDR3 is TGTGCCAGCTCACCCCTAGCGGGATTGAATGAGCAGTTCTTC. Translated, it gives CASSPLAGLNEQFF.

As DNA, the CDR3 is TGCGCCAGCAGCACCCTGTTCGCGGGGGCCTACGAGCAGTACTTC. As protein: CASSTLFAGAYEQYF. The chain employs TRBV4-1 and TRBJ2-7, with TRBD2 identical over 7 bases. Germline V CDR1 and CDR2: MGHRA, YSYEKL. The length of the CDR3 is 15 residues. V lost 5 bases, J lost 2 bases, and 9 bases stayed unmatched.

The chain links TRBV6-5 to TRBJ2-2, with 7 bases identical to TRBD2. The CDR3 is 15 residues long. J lost 5 bases, V lost 2 bases, and 5 bases had no gene match. In germline, CDR1 is MNHEY, CDR2 SVGAGI. The CDR3 here is CASSYLAGETGELFF. As DNA, the CDR3 is TGTGCCAGCAGTTACCTGGCGGGGGAAACCGGGGAGCTGTTTTTT.

This clone showed up many times. DNA for the CDR3: TGTGCCAGCAGTAATGCGGGAGAACGGAACACCGGGGAGCTGTTTTTT. Protein sequence: CASSNAGERNTGELFF. The rearrangement uses TRBV27 and TRBJ2-2, with 7 bases aligning to TRBD2. This CDR3 comprises 16 residues. The ends lost 5 bases at V and 1 base at J; junction bases unmatched: 7. Germline lookup yields CDR1 MNHEY and CDR2 SMNVEV (reference sequence).

This chain connects TRBV7-9 to TRBJ2-7, with a tentative D call TRBD1 (5 bases). The CDR3 is made up of 15 amino acids. Germline V gene sequence: CDR1 SEHNR, CDR2 FQNEAQ (reference sequence). Deletions cut 4 bases from V and 4 bases from J, with 17 bases between. CDR3: CASSSDTNPYYEQYF. As DNA, the CDR3 is TGTGCCAGCAGCTCGGACACAAACCCCTATTACGAGCAGTACTTC.

The genes are TRBV5-4 and TRBJ1-1, with TRBD1 matching 7 bases. Germline assignment: CDR1 SGHNT and CDR2 YYREEE (reference sequence). V lost 0 bases and J lost 4; bases outside the gene matches: 9. The CDR3 is 16 amino acids. DNA for the CDR3: TGTGCCAGCAGCTTGGCCCCGACAGGGATGATCACTGAAGCTTTCTTT. Translating gives CASSLAPTGMITEAFF. The full variable domain, in which reference TRBV5-4 and TRBJ1-1 provide the parts outside the CDR3, is ETGVTQSPTHLIKTRGQQVTLRCSSQSGHNTVSWYQQALGQGPQFIFQYYREEENGRGNFPPRFSGLQFPNYSSELNVNALELDDSALYLCASSLAPTGMITEAFFGQGTRLTVV.

The genes are TRBV30 and TRBJ1-2; tentatively, D is TRBD1 (6 bases). V was shortened by 1 base and J by 2 bases, with 11 bases between the two germline ends. CDR3 size: 14 residues. Germline V gives CDR1 GTSNPN, CDR2 SVGIG (reference sequence). CDR3 in amino acids: CAWSASGANYGYTF. CDR3 sequence (DNA): TGTGCCTGGAGTGCCTCAGGGGCGAACTATGGCTACACCTTC.

Turning to this clone: The same CDR3 can be traced to other DNA sequences in this sample. The chain carries TRBV29-1 and TRBJ1-1; a possible D gene is TRBD1 (6 bases). Per the germline V gene, CDR1 is SQVTM and CDR2 is ANQGSEA. The ends were cut back, 3 bases at V and 4 bases at J, with 9 bases in the middle. The CDR3 has 12 amino acids. CDR3 residues: CSVDRGGTEAFF. In nucleotides, the CDR3 is TGCAGCGTTGACAGGGGTGGCACTGAAGCTTTCTTT. The entire variable domain, with the rest obtained from reference TRBV29-1 and TRBJ1-1, is as follows: SAVISQKPSRDICQRGTSLTIQCQVDSQVTMMFWYRQQPGQSLTLIATANQGSEATYESGFVIDKFPISRPNLTFSTLTVSNMSPEDSSIYLCSVDRGGTEAFFGQGTRLTVV.

This clone was observed once. This chain links TRBV19 with TRBJ2-1; TRBD2 matches 14 bases. Germline CDR1 is LNHDA and CDR2 is SQIVND (reference sequence). The trim removed 3 bases at V and 0 bases at J, leaving 7 bases unmatched. The CDR3 has 19 amino acids. The CDR3 nucleotides are TGTGCCAGTAGTATCGGGGGACTAGCGGGAGTCCCCTCCTACAATGAGCAGTTCTTC. Protein: CASSIGGLAGVPSYNEQFF. The whole variable domain, remainder taken from reference TRBV19 and TRBJ2-1, is DGGITQSPKYLFRKEGQNVTLSCEQNLNHDAMYWYRQDPGQGLRLIYYSQIVNDFQKGDIAEGYSVSREKKESFPLTVTSAQKNPTAFYLCASSIGGLAGVPSYNEQFFGPGTRLTVL.

The chain employs TRBV7-9 and TRBJ2-7; no firm D call. The CDR3 loop spans 14 amino acids. Trimming removed 3 bases from V and 4 bases from J, with 13 bases in between. Per germline, CDR1 SEHNR and CDR2 FQNEAQ (reference sequence). DNA of the CDR3: TGTGCCAGCAGCTTCAGTCCGGGTTCGTACGAGCAGTACTTC. Protein product: CASSFSPGSYEQYF.

The CDR3 bases are TGTGCCAGCAGCCCGACAGTCTACGAGCAGTACTTC. Protein product: CASSPTVYEQYF. This chain uses TRBV5-5 with TRBJ2-7; the D gene is possibly TRBD1 (5 bases). V lost 4 bases and J 3 bases, leaving 8 bases between the germline ends. Germline values: CDR1 SGHKS, CDR2 YYEKEE (reference sequence). CDR3 length: 12 amino acids.

V and J are TRBV7-6 and TRBJ2-3; 12 bases agree with TRBD2. The V gene's germline CDR1 is SGHVS and CDR2 FNYEAQ. This CDR3 is 18 amino acids long. The junction had 14 bases not matched to a gene; V was cut back by 5 bases and J by 5 bases. This CDR3 is CASSQTTSGRWLIDTQYF. The CDR3 DNA reads TGTGCCAGCAGCCAAACTACTAGCGGGAGGTGGCTGATAGATACGCAGTATTTT.

This clone has a single count. The chain recombines TRBV13 with TRBJ2-7; 10 bases are shared with TRBD1. The V and J ends lost 5 bases and 3 bases, in that order; junction bases with no gene match: 10. The CDR3 extends over 16 amino acids. Germline CDR1 reads PRHDT; CDR2 reads FYEKMQ (reference sequence). The CDR3 loop reads CASSQISGTGVYEQYF. The CDR3 DNA reads TGTGCCAGCAGCCAAATATCCGGGACAGGGGTCTACGAGCAGTACTTC.

In regard to this clone: The same CDR3 is also encoded by other DNA sequences in this sample. The chain recombines TRBV5-1 with TRBJ2-3, with a weak D call TRBD2 (6 bases). The CDR3 extends over 14 amino acids. CDR1 SGHRS and CDR2 YFSETQ come from the germline V gene. Trimming removed 0 bases at V and 3 bases at J, with 8 bases between. The CDR3 reads CASSLGGLTDTQYF. CDR3 bases: TGCGCCAGCAGCTTGGGGGGACTGACAGATACGCAGTATTTT.

The chain combines TRBV7-9 with TRBJ2-5; the D is unclear. This CDR3 has 15 residues. Trimming pared 2 bases from V and 2 bases from J, leaving 12 bases between. Germline-derived CDR1 and CDR2 are SEHNR and FQNEAQ (reference sequence). The CDR3 sequence: CASSLWASRQETQYF. Written as DNA, the CDR3 is TGTGCCAGCAGCTTATGGGCAAGCCGACAAGAGACCCAGTACTTC. Complete variable domain (other parts from reference TRBV7-9 and TRBJ2-5): DTGVSQNPRHKITKRGQNVTFRCDPISEHNRLYWYRQTLGQGPEFLTYFQNEAQLEKSRLLSDRFSAERPKGSFSTLEIQRTEQGDSAMYLCASSLWASRQETQYFGPGTRLLVL.

The J gene is TRBJ1-1, the V gene TRBV29-1, with TRBD1 as a possible D gene (6 bases). Trimming took off 7 bases at V and 5 bases at J, with 11 bases between the two ends. CDR1 is SQVTM, CDR2 ANQGSEA, per germline. CDR3 length: 11 amino acids. CDR3 loop: CSGSTGTEAFF. The CDR3 nucleotides read TGCAGCGGATCTACAGGGACTGAAGCTTTCTTT.

J is TRBJ2-7 and V is TRBV6-1; 7 positions agree with TRBD1. The CDR3 is 14 amino acids. V was clipped by 8 bases and J by 5 bases; unmatched bases: 12. Germline CDR1 is MNHNS and CDR2 is SASEGT. The CDR3 spells CASLQTGTIHEQYF. The CDR3 coding sequence is TGTGCCAGCCTACAGACAGGGACAATCCACGAGCAGTACTTC.

For the CDR3, the DNA is TGTGCCAGCAGTGTACTTTACAATGAGCAGTTCTTC. It specifies CASSVLYNEQFF. This chain links TRBV2 with TRBJ2-1; D remains ambiguous. Germline V lookup: CDR1 SNHLY, CDR2 FYNNEI. The CDR3 has 12 residues. V was shortened by 4 bases and J by 4 bases, with 5 bases between the two germline ends.

The chain uses TRBV19 and TRBJ2-6; no reliable D call. Trimming shortened V by 10 bases and J by 0 bases, and 16 bases separated the two germline ends. CDR1 and CDR2 (germline): LNHDA, SQIVND (reference sequence). The CDR3 has 16 residues. The CDR3 protein is CATIGPFASGANVLTF. CDR3 coding DNA: TGTGCCACCATTGGGCCCTTTGCCTCTGGGGCCAACGTCCTGACTTTC.

The rearrangement links TRBV5-5 to TRBJ2-3; a weak D match, TRBD2 (6 bases). V was cut by 6 bases and J by 2 bases, with 13 bases left in between. Germline V gene lookup returns CDR1 SGHKS and CDR2 YYEKEE (reference sequence). CDR3 length: 14 amino acids. CDR3 in amino acids: CASILPGDTDTQYF. The CDR3 DNA follows: TGTGCCAGCATCCTGCCGGGGGACACAGATACGCAGTATTTT.

The CDR3 loop reads CASSYPSSGINEQFF. The CDR3 DNA follows: TGTGCCAGCAGCTACCCGTCTAGCGGGATCAATGAGCAGTTCTTC. The chain joins TRBV5-5 to TRBJ2-1; TRBD2 agrees at 9 bases. Germline V lookup: CDR1 SGHKS, CDR2 YYEKEE (reference sequence). This CDR3 comprises 15 residues. V lost 3 bases and J lost 6; bases outside the gene matches: 7.

V and J are TRBV5-4 and TRBJ2-1; 8 bases map to TRBD1. The CDR3 totals 17 residues. Germline V gives CDR1 SGHNT, CDR2 YYREEE (reference sequence). The V segment lost 6 bases and the J segment 4 bases; nucleotides outside the gene matches: 15. CDR3 DNA sequence: TGTGCCAGCAACCCAAGACAGGGGTCCATGATATACAATGAGCAGTTCTTC. Its protein is CASNPRQGSMIYNEQFF.

The rearrangement links TRBV10-1 to TRBJ2-3, with D hard to call. Between the trimmed V and J ends, which lost 2 bases and 2 bases, there was a span of 8 bases. This CDR3 has 14 amino acids. The germline V gene encodes CDR1 WNHNN and CDR2 SYGVQD (reference sequence). CDR3 protein: CASSELSLTDTQYF. CDR3 bases: TGCGCCAGCAGTGAGCTGTCTCTCACAGATACGCAGTATTTT.